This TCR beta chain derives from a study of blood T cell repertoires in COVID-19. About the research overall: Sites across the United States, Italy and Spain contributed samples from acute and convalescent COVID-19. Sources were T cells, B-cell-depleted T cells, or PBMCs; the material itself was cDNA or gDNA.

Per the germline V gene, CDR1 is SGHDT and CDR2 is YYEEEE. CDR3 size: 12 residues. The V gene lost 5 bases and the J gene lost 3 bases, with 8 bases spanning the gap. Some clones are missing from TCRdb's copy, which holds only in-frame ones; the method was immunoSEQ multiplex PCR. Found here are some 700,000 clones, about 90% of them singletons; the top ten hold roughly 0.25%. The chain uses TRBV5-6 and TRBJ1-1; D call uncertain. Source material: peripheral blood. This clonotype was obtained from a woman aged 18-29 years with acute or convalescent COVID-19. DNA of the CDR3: TGTGCCAGCAGTCCGTCAGACACTGAAGCTTTCTTT. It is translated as CASSPSDTEAFF. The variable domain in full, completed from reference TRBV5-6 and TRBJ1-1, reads DAGVTQSPTHLIKTRGQQVTLRCSPKSGHDTVSWYQQALGQGPQFIFQYYEEEERQRGNFPDRFSGHQFPNYSSELNVNALLLGDSALYLCASSPSDTEAFFGQGTRLTVV.